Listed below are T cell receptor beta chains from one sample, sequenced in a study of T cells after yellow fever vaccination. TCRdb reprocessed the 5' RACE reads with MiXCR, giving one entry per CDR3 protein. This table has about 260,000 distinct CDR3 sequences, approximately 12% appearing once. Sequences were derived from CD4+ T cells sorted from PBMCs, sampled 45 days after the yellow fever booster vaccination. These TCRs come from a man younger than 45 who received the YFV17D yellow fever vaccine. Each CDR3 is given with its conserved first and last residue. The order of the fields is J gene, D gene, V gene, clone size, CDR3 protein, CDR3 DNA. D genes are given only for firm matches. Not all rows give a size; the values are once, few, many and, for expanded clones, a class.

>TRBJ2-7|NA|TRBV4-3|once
CASSQETTVYEQYF
TGCGCCAGCAGCCAAGAAACCACAGTCTACGAGCAGTACTTC
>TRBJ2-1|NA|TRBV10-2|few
CASSDFGTATGRASYNEQFF
TGCGCCAGCAGTGATTTCGGGACAGCGACCGGGAGGGCCTCCTACAATGAGCAGTTCTTC
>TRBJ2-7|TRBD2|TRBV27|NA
CASSFVSSGRAGNEQYF
TGTGCCAGCAGTTTTGTGAGTAGCGGGAGGGCCGGAAACGAGCAGTACTTC
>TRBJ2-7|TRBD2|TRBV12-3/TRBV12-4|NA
CASNKSGRGEQYF
TGTGCCAGCAATAAAAGCGGGAGGGGCGAGCAGTACTTC
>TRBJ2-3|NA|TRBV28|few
CASSLRERKYF
TGTGCCAGCAGTTTACGGGAGCGAAAGTATTTT
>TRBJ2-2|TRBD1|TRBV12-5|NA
CASGLGQGAPGELFF
TGTGCTAGTGGTTTAGGACAGGGGGCGCCCGGGGAGCTGTTTTTT
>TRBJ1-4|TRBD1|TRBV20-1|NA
CSGSGTGGEKLFF
TGCAGTGGGTCCGGGACAGGTGGCGAAAAACTGTTTTTT
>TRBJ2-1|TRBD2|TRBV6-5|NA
CASSYTSTSDSYNEQFF
TGTGCCAGCAGTTACACCTCTACTAGCGACTCCTACAATGAGCAGTTCTTC
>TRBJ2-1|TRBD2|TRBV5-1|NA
CASSLVGGSRTYNEQFF
TGCGCCAGCAGCTTGGTGGGCGGGAGTAGGACCTACAATGAGCAGTTCTTC
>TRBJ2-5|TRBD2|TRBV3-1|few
CASSEGTSGRGLGETQYF
TGTGCCAGCAGCGAAGGGACTAGCGGGAGAGGTTTGGGGGAGACCCAGTACTTC
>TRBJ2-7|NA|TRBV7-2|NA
CASSLGQGLSYEQYF
TGTGCCAGCAGCTTAGGGCAGGGGCTTTCCTACGAGCAGTACTTC
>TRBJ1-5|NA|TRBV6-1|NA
CASSPQLALNQPQHF
TGTGCCAGCAGCCCGCAGCTCGCCCTCAATCAGCCCCAGCATTTT
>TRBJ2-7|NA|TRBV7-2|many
CASSLVGTSSYEQYF
TGTGCCAGCAGCTTAGTTGGGACTTCTTCCTACGAGCAGTACTTC
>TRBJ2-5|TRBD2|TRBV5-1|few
CASSYLAAQETQYF
TGCGCCAGCAGCTACCTAGCGGCACAAGAGACCCAGTACTTC
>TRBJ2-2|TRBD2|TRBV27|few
CASSVSGRFTGELFF
TGTGCCAGCAGCGTTAGCGGGAGGTTCACCGGGGAGCTGTTTTTT
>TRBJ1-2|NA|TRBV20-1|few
CSALISGDGYGYTF
TGCAGTGCTCTAATATCGGGCGACGGCTATGGCTACACCTTC
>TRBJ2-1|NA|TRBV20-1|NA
CSARDRAAYEQFF
TGCAGTGCTAGAGATAGAGCAGCGTATGAGCAGTTCTTC
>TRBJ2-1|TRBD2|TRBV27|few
CASSLWGGRAGYNEQFF
TGTGCCAGCAGTTTGTGGGGCGGGAGGGCCGGCTACAATGAGCAGTTCTTC
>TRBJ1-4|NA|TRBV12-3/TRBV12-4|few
CPPPVGSSPPNEKLFF
TGTCCTCCCCCTGTGGGTAGTTCGCCGCCTAATGAAAAACTGTTTTTT
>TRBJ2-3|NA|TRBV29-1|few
CSVAPRWDSTDTQYF
TGCAGCGTTGCGCCCCGGTGGGATAGCACAGATACGCAGTATTTT
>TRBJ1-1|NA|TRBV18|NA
CASSPPGRMNTEAFF
TGTGCCAGCTCACCACCAGGCCGGATGAACACTGAAGCTTTCTTT
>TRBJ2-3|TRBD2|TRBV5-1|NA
CASRSRRGSLAGHPTDTQYF
TGCGCCAGCCGTAGCAGGAGGGGCTCACTAGCGGGACACCCCACAGATACGCAGTATTTT
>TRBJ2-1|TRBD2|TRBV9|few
CASQRDPIAYNEQFF
TGTGCCAGTCAGCGGGACCCTATCGCCTACAATGAGCAGTTCTTC
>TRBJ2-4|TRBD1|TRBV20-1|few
CSAPDRGRVKNIQYF
TGCAGTGCTCCCGACAGGGGCCGGGTAAAGAACATTCAGTACTTC
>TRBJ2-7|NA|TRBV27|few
CASREVGTPYEQYF
TGTGCCAGCAGAGAGGTCGGGACCCCTTACGAGCAGTACTTC
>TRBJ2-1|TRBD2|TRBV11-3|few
CASSFGGSLNEQFF
TGTGCCAGCAGCTTCGGCGGGAGTCTGAATGAGCAGTTCTTC
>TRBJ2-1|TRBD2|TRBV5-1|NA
CASSFPPLAGAHEQFF
TGCGCCAGCAGCTTTCCCCCTCTAGCGGGAGCCCATGAGCAGTTCTTC
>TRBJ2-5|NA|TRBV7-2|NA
CASSPTTWETQYF
TGTGCCAGCAGCCCGACCACTTGGGAGACCCAGTACTTC
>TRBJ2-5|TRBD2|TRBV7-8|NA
CASSPRTSGETQYF
TGTGCCAGCAGCCCTCGGACTAGCGGAGAGACCCAGTACTTC
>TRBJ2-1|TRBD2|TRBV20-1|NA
CRGQATGRASGSYNEQFF
TGCAGGGGTCAGGCTACCGGGAGGGCCTCAGGGTCCTACAATGAGCAGTTCTTC
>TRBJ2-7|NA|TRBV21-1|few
CARSRSSYEQYF
TGTGCCAGATCCAGGTCCTCCTACGAGCAGTACTTC
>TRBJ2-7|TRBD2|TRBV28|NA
CASSLGTTDEQYF
TGTGCCAGCAGTTTGGGGACTACTGACGAGCAGTACTTC
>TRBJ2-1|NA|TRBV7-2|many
CASSFANEQFF
TGTGCCAGCAGTTTCGCCAATGAGCAGTTCTTC
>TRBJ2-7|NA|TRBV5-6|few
CASSGMGLEQYF
TGTGCCAGCAGCGGAATGGGACTCGAGCAGTACTTC
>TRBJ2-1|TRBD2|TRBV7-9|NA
CASSYTLAGGYNEQFF
TGTGCCAGCAGTTATACCCTAGCGGGAGGCTACAATGAGCAGTTCTTC
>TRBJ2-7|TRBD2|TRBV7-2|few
CASSSDSTSGNKQYF
TGTGCCAGCAGCTCAGACTCGACTAGCGGGAACAAGCAGTACTTC
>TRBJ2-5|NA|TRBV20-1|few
CSARRSAQETQYF
TGCAGTGCTAGAAGGTCAGCACAAGAGACCCAGTACTTC
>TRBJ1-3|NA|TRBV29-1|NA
CSVATAGNTIYF
TGCAGCGTTGCGACAGCCGGAAACACCATATATTTT
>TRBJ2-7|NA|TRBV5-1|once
CASSLSGWQVQGVDEQYF
TGCGCCAGCAGCTTGTCAGGTTGGCAGGTACAAGGAGTCGACGAGCAGTACTTC
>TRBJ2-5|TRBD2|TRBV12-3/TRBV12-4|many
CASSLGREGRKTQYF
TGTGCCAGCAGTTTGGGTCGGGAGGGCCGGAAGACCCAGTACTTC
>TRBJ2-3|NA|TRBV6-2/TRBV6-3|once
CASSPRTGWRGSGRSDTQYF
TGTGCCAGCAGCCCCCGGACAGGGTGGAGGGGAAGCGGGAGGTCAGATACGCAGTATTTT
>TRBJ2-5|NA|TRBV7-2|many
CASSLFGQGEQETQYF
TGTGCCAGCAGCTTATTCGGACAAGGGGAACAAGAGACCCAGTACTTC
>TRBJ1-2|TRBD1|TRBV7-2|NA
CASSLDRSIGYTF
TGTGCCAGCAGCTTGGACAGGAGTATCGGCTACACCTTC
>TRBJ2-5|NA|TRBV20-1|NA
CSASPFSERETQYF
TGCAGTGCTAGCCCCTTCTCCGAAAGGGAGACCCAGTACTTC
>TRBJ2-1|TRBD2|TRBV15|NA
CATSRDSGLAGLNEQFF
TGTGCCACCAGCAGAGATTCCGGACTAGCGGGACTCAATGAGCAGTTCTTC
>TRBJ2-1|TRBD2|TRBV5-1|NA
CASSLEGGTSANYNEQFF
TGCGCCAGCAGCTTGGAAGGCGGGACTAGCGCAAATTACAATGAGCAGTTCTTC